The 27 T cell receptor beta chains below all came from one sample that was sequenced in a study of cytomegalovirus exposure and HLA in healthy donors (TCRdb year 2017). The library was made by the immunoSEQ multiplex PCR assay. For the multiplex PCR, a mixture combining 60 forward primers for TCR Vbeta segments and 13 reverse primers for TCR Jbeta segments was used. Imported from immuneACCESS, the table was reduced by TCRdb to in-frame sequences with V and J called. These copies leave out some clones; in studies compared against another copy, an unresolved V gene accounts for under half, and the cause of the remainder is not known. The sample includes fewer than 250,000 clones, with about three quarters observed a single time. The top ten clones comprise roughly 15% of the sample. Sequenced sample: PBMCs. The receptors stem from a man aged 35-49 years in good health and CMV-seronegative.

The chain recombines TRBV18 with TRBJ1-5; possibly TRBD1 for D (5 bases). The CDR3 has 14 residues. Germline lookup yields CDR1 KGHSH and CDR2 LQKENI. Trimming took 5 bases from V and 7 from J, leaving 15 bases between them. The CDR3 region has the DNA TGTGCCAGCTCAGTCAGGGAGGCGGCGCAGCCCCAGCATTTT. Its translation: CASSVREAAQPQHF.

The DNA of the CDR3 is TGTGCCAGCAGCGTAGGAACTAGCGGGGATCAAGAGACCCAGTACTTC. It specifies CASSVGTSGDQETQYF. V and J are TRBV9 and TRBJ2-5, with 10 bases fitting TRBD2. V dropped 0 bases and J dropped 2; count of bases not matched to a gene: 4. CDR1 SGDLS and CDR2 YYNGEE come from the germline V gene. The CDR3 length is 16 residues. The variable domain in full, with the rest retrieved from reference TRBV9 and TRBJ2-5, is DSGVTQTPKHLITATGQRVTLRCSPRSGDLSVYWYQQSLDQGLQFLIQYYNGEERAKGNILERFSAQQFPDLHSELNLSSLELGDSALYFCASSVGTSGDQETQYFGPGTRLLVL.

The chain recombines TRBV6-6 with TRBJ1-5; 7 bases map to TRBD1. Germline CDR1 MNHNY, CDR2 SVGAGI (reference sequence). V lost 6 bases, J lost 1 base, and 6 bases stayed unmatched. The CDR3 has 15 amino acids. For the CDR3, the DNA is TGTGCCAGCAGGCGACAGGGTTCAAGCAATCAGCCCCAGCATTTT. Translated, it gives CASRRQGSSNQPQHF.

The chain joins TRBV5-1 to TRBJ2-2; tentative D call: TRBD1 (6 bases). The V gene lost 0 bases and the J gene lost 4 bases, with 10 bases spanning the gap. CDR1 SGHRS and CDR2 YFSETQ come from the germline V gene. The CDR3 loop spans 15 amino acids. CDR3 in DNA: TGCGCCAGCAGCTTGGTTGGGGGCCCCACCGGGGAGCTGTTTTTT. Its protein product is CASSLVGGPTGELFF.

The chain joins TRBV7-2 to TRBJ2-1, with unresolved D. Germline assignment: CDR1 SGHTA and CDR2 FQGNSA. With 0 bases removed from V and 4 bases from J, the gap between germline ends came to 4 bases. CDR3 size: 13 residues. The CDR3 DNA sequence: TGTGCCAGCAGCTTAGCGCTATACAATGAGCAGTTCTTC. Its translation is CASSLALYNEQFF.

CDR3 in amino acids: CATQNDLVGTDTQYF. Written as DNA, the CDR3 is TGTGCCACCCAAAACGACTTAGTTGGGACAGATACGCAGTATTTT. The chain recombines TRBV10-3 with TRBJ2-3; D gene uncertain. The CDR3 has 15 amino acids. Trimming left V 10 bases short and J 3 bases short, with 20 bases between. Per germline, CDR1 ENHRY and CDR2 SYGVKD.

This sequence joins TRBV7-3 and TRBJ2-3; D perhaps matches TRBD2 (6 bases). CDR1 SGHTA and CDR2 FQGTGA come from the germline V gene. The V end was cut by 4 bases, the J end by 1 base, with 9 bases between. There are 14 residues in the CDR3. In nucleotides, the CDR3 is TGTGCCAGCAGCTACTTAGCGGGCACAGATACGCAGTATTTT. Amino acids: CASSYLAGTDTQYF.

The chain links TRBV7-2 to TRBJ2-7; 10 bases map to TRBD1. Germline CDR1 is SGHTA and CDR2 is FQGNSA. Losses at the gene ends were 6 bases for V and 0 bases for J; bases not matched to a gene: 14. This CDR3 is 18 amino acids long. The CDR3: CASSYRTGGISSSYEQYF. The DNA for the CDR3 is TGTGCCAGCAGTTACAGGACAGGGGGAATCTCTTCCTCCTACGAGCAGTACTTC.

The genes are TRBV7-6 and TRBJ1-1; D gene unclear. From germline, CDR1 is SGHVS and CDR2 FNYEAQ. V lost 2 bases to trimming and J lost 2 bases, with 12 bases between them. This CDR3 contains 15 residues. In DNA form, the CDR3 reads TGTGCCAGCAGCTTACAAGCGGCGGGAAACACTGAAGCTTTCTTT. Protein: CASSLQAAGNTEAFF.

This chain connects TRBV5-5 to TRBJ2-2; D possibly corresponds to TRBD1 (5 bases). The CDR3 sequence is 14 residues long. Trimming removed 3 bases from V and 1 base from J, with 7 bases in between. Germline-derived CDR1 and CDR2 are SGHKS and YYEKEE (reference sequence). The CDR3 coding sequence is TGTGCCAGCAGCTCCGGACAGAACACCGGGGAGCTGTTTTTT. It is translated as CASSSGQNTGELFF.

This chain uses TRBV7-9 with TRBJ1-6; weak D call: TRBD1 (5 bases). The CDR3 extends over 14 amino acids. Between the trimmed V and J ends, which lost 3 bases and 13 bases, there was a span of 16 bases. Germline CDR1 SEHNR, CDR2 FQNEAQ (reference sequence). The CDR3: CASSFDSPSLPLHF. The CDR3 bases are TGTGCCAGCAGCTTCGACAGTCCTTCGTTGCCCCTCCACTTT.

The J gene is TRBJ1-1, the V gene TRBV9; TRBD1 matches 10 bases. The germline V gene has CDR1 SGDLS and CDR2 YYNGEE. The V segment lost 1 base and the J segment 3 bases; nucleotides outside the gene matches: 6. CDR3 length equals 16 residues. The CDR3 protein is CASSVRDRGVDTEAFF. Written as DNA, the CDR3 is TGTGCCAGCAGCGTAAGGGACAGGGGAGTGGACACTGAAGCTTTCTTT.

This clone showed up just a few times. The J gene is TRBJ2-7, the V gene TRBV7-9; D is ambiguous. Trimming stripped 3 bases from V and 3 bases from J, with 9 bases between. Germline CDR1 and CDR2: SEHNR and FQNEAQ (reference sequence). CDR3 length equals 13 residues. The CDR3 spells CASSFGDNYEQYF. The CDR3 DNA is TGTGCCAGCAGCTTTGGCGACAACTACGAGCAGTACTTC.

The chain is built from TRBV19 and TRBJ1-3, with TRBD1 identical over 9 bases. J lost 2 bases, V lost 5 bases, and 7 bases had no gene match. Per the germline V gene, CDR1 is LNHDA and CDR2 is SQIVND (reference sequence). The CDR3 is made up of 16 amino acids. CDR3 in amino acids: CASSETGGLTGNTIYF. CDR3 DNA: TGTGCCAGTAGTGAAACAGGGGGCCTAACTGGAAACACCATATATTTT.

This chain uses TRBV5-1 with TRBJ1-4; D gene ambiguous. Trimming took off 0 bases at V and 7 bases at J, with 7 bases between the two ends. There are 13 residues in the CDR3. CDR1 is SGHRS and CDR2 is YFSETQ in the germline V gene. The CDR3 DNA reads TGCGCCAGCAGCTTGGGACTTTCTGAAAAACTGTTTTTT. Translating gives CASSLGLSEKLFF.

The chain links TRBV5-1 to TRBJ2-1; D call uncertain. The CDR3 extends over 16 amino acids. Trimming pared 0 bases from V and 1 base from J, leaving 11 bases between. CDR1 and CDR2 (germline): SGHRS, YFSETQ. DNA for the CDR3: TGCGCCAGCAGCTTGGAAGGAGAAATATCCTACAATGAGCAGTTCTTC. Encoded protein: CASSLEGEISYNEQFF.

The rearrangement joins TRBV29-1 to TRBJ2-7; D possibly corresponds to TRBD1 (6 bases). CDR1 and CDR2 from the germline V gene are SQVTM and ANQGSEA. This CDR3 has 12 amino acids. V was clipped by 5 bases and J by 3 bases, with 11 bases between them. The CDR3 spells CSVSGTYYEQYF. For the CDR3, the DNA is TGCAGCGTTTCCGGGACATACTACGAGCAGTACTTC.

This clone was detected once. The chain carries TRBV28 and TRBJ1-3, with TRBD1 identical over 7 bases. Germline CDR1 is MDHEN and CDR2 is SYDVKM. V shed 8 bases and J 0 bases; nucleotides not matched to a gene: 1. CDR3 size: 13 residues. The CDR3 here is CASRDSSGNTIYF. In DNA, the CDR3 is TGTGCCAGCCGGGACAGCTCTGGAAACACCATATATTTT.

V gene TRBV10-3 combines with J gene TRBJ2-5; 7 bases fit TRBD2. J was trimmed by 2 bases and V by 6 bases; bases with no gene match: 3. CDR3 length: 13 amino acids. Germline-derived CDR1 and CDR2 are ENHRY and SYGVKD. For the CDR3, the DNA is TGTGCCATCAGCCTTAGCGGGCAAGAGACCCAGTACTTC. Its protein is CAISLSGQETQYF.

This clone was observed a few times. The chain joins TRBV9 to TRBJ2-1; the match to TRBD2 covers 7 bases. Germline CDR1 and CDR2: SGDLS and YYNGEE. The CDR3 runs 14 residues. The V and J ends lost 4 bases and 7 bases, in that order; junction bases with no gene match: 8. The CDR3 region has the DNA TGTGCCAGCAGCTCACCTCCCGGGGGGAATGAGCAGTTCTTC. Amino acids: CASSSPPGGNEQFF.

This chain connects TRBV15 to TRBJ2-2, with 8 bases that match TRBD1. This CDR3 comprises 16 residues. Germline values: CDR1 LNHNV, CDR2 YYDKDF (reference sequence). V shed 4 bases, J shed 6 bases, and the junction held 10 bases outside the gene matches. CDR3 sequence (DNA): TGTGCCACCAGCACCCTACCCTGGACAGGGTCCGGGGAGCTGTTTTTT. It yields the protein CATSTLPWTGSGELFF.

The chain has TRBV10-1 and TRBJ1-1, with D uncertain. CDR1 and CDR2 from the germline V gene are WNHNN and SYGVQD (reference sequence). Trimming took off 6 bases at V and 2 bases at J, with 10 bases between the two ends. The CDR3 covers 13 residues. The chain's CDR3 is CASSPDFNTEAFF. CDR3 in DNA: TGCGCCAGCAGCCCGGACTTTAACACTGAAGCTTTCTTT.

The rearrangement uses TRBV5-1 and TRBJ2-7; 7 bases match TRBD1. The CDR3 spans 14 residues. Germline CDR1 and CDR2: SGHRS and YFSETQ. Trimming cost V 4 bases and J 4 bases; bases outside gene matches: 8. CDR3 region: CASSPERTGYEQYF. In DNA, the CDR3 is TGCGCCAGCAGCCCGGAGAGGACAGGTTACGAGCAGTACTTC.

V and J are TRBV7-9 and TRBJ2-5, with unresolved D. Germline V gene data show CDR1 as SEHNR and CDR2 as FQNEAQ (reference sequence). V was trimmed by 5 bases and J by 0 bases, leaving 4 bases between them. The CDR3 sequence is 12 residues long. Here the CDR3 reads CASSLNQETQYF. CDR3 DNA sequence: TGTGCCAGCAGCCTAAACCAAGAGACCCAGTACTTC.

V is TRBV29-1 and J is TRBJ1-1, with 9 nucleotides matching TRBD1. V shed 7 bases and J 7 bases; nucleotides not matched to a gene: 1. Germline CDR1 SQVTM, CDR2 ANQGSEA. This CDR3 contains 10 residues. DNA of the CDR3: TGCAGCGGGGGACAGGGTGAAGCTTTCTTT. It translates to CSGGQGEAFF.

This chain links TRBV5-4 with TRBJ2-1; the match to TRBD2 covers 9 bases. Germline values: CDR1 SGHNT, CDR2 YYREEE (reference sequence). The CDR3 loop spans 16 amino acids. The junction had 15 bases not matched to a gene; V was cut back by 4 bases and J by 10 bases. The DNA of the CDR3 is TGTGCCAGCAGCCCCAGGGGAAGCGGGGGGCGGGGGGAGCAGTTCTTC. Protein: CASSPRGSGGRGEQFF. Full variable domain (outside the CDR3, taken from reference TRBV5-4 and TRBJ2-1): ETGVTQSPTHLIKTRGQQVTLRCSSQSGHNTVSWYQQALGQGPQFIFQYYREEENGRGNFPPRFSGLQFPNYSSELNVNALELDDSALYLCASSPRGSGGRGEQFFGPGTRLTVL.

This clone was observed a few times. V usage is TRBV6-1 and J usage is TRBJ2-7; D perhaps matches TRBD1 (6 bases). Germline CDR1 is MNHNS and CDR2 is SASEGT. V lost 7 bases to trimming and J lost 0 bases, with 10 bases between them. The CDR3 sequence is 13 residues long. The CDR3 is CASKVRGSYEQYF. The CDR3 nucleotides are TGTGCCAGCAAGGTCAGGGGCTCCTACGAGCAGTACTTC.